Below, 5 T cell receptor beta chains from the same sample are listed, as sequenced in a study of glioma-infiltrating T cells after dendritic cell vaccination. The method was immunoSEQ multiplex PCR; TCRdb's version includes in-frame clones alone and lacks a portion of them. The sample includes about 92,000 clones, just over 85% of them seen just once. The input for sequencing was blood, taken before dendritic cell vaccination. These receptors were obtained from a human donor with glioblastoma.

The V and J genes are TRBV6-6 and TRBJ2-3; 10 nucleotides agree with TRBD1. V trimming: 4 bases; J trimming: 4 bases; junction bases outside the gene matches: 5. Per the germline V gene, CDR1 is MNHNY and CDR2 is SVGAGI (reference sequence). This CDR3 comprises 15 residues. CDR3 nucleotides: TGTGCCAGCAGTTTGACAGGGGGCGGAGCAGATACGCAGTATTTT. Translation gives CASSLTGGGADTQYF.

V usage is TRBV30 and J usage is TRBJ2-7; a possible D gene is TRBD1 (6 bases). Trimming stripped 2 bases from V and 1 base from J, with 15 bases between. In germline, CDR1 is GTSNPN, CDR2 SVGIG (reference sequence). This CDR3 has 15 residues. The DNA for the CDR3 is TGTGCCTGGAGTTTGACAGGAACGAATTCCTACGAGCAGTACTTC. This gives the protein CAWSLTGTNSYEQYF.

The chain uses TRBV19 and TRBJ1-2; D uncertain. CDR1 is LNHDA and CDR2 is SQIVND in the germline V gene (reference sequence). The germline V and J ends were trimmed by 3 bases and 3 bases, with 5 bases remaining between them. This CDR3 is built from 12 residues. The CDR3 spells CASSIGDYGYTF. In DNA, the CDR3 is TGTGCCAGTAGTATTGGAGACTATGGCTACACCTTC.

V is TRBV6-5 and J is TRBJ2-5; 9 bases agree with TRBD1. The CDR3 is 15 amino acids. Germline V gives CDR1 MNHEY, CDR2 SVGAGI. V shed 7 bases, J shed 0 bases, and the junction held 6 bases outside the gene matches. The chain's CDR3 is CASNPGQGNQETQYF. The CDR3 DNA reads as TGTGCCAGCAATCCGGGACAGGGAAACCAAGAGACCCAGTACTTC.

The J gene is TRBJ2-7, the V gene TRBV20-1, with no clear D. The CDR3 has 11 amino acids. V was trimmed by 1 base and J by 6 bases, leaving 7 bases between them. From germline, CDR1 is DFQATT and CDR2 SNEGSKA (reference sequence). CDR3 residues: CSARVEVEQYF. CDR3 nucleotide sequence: TGCAGTGCTAGAGTTGAGGTCGAGCAGTACTTC.